The 14 T cell receptor beta chains below come from one sample, sequenced in a study of CD8 T cells in Susac syndrome. An input of about 0.5 to 1 ug of RNA was subjected to reverse transcription using random hexamers. Each CDR3 protein gets one entry after TCRdb re-called the immunoSEQ multiplex PCR reads with MiXCR. In the table there are more than 250,000 distinct CDR3 sequences, 90% to 95% of which are singletons. The sequenced sample was CD4+ T cells from PBMCs. These receptors were collected from a human donor with multiple sclerosis.

This chain joins TRBV23-1 and TRBJ2-3; 10 nucleotides line up with TRBD1. TRBV23-1 qualifies as an ORF whose function is uncertain. V lost 4 bases and J lost 6; bases outside the gene matches: 16. The CDR3 extends over 18 amino acids. CDR3 in amino acids: CASSPAKNRDRGRDTQYF. The CDR3 DNA sequence: TGCGCCAGCAGTCCGGCAAAAAACCGGGACAGGGGTCGGGATACGCAGTATTTT.

J is TRBJ2-7 and V is TRBV5-1; 15 bases are shared with TRBD2. The CDR3 consists of 19 residues. J was trimmed by 0 bases and V by 1 base; bases with no gene match: 8. The germline V gene has CDR1 SGHRS and CDR2 YFSETQ. This CDR3 is CASSLRGLAGGSSSYEQYF. The CDR3 region has the DNA TGCGCCAGCAGCTTGCGGGGACTAGCGGGAGGATCGAGCTCCTACGAGCAGTACTTC.

The chain couples TRBV20-1 to TRBJ2-5; D perhaps matches TRBD2 (5 bases). Germline-derived CDR1 and CDR2 are DFQATT and SNEGSKA (reference sequence). V was pared by 5 bases and J by 4 bases, with 20 bases between. The CDR3 is 15 residues long. CDR3 in DNA: TGCAGTGCTTCTACCCCTCGGGAAGGGAGAGAGACCCAGTACTTC. This sequence encodes CSASTPREGRETQYF.

This sequence joins TRBV15 and TRBJ2-5; a possible D gene is TRBD1 (5 bases). Trimming stripped 1 base from V and 4 bases from J, with 13 bases between. The V gene's germline CDR1 is LNHNV and CDR2 YYDKDF (reference sequence). The CDR3 has 15 residues. CDR3 bases: TGTGCCACCAGCAGAGGATCTGGGGCTGGAGAGACCCAGTACTTC. It specifies CATSRGSGAGETQYF.

J is TRBJ2-7 and V is TRBV20-1; D is tentatively TRBD1 or TRBD2 (7 bases each). Per germline, CDR1 DFQATT and CDR2 SNEGSKA (reference sequence). This CDR3 contains 13 residues. Trimming pared 6 bases from V and 3 bases from J, leaving 15 bases between. The CDR3 reads CSAKTGRDYEQYF. CDR3 nucleotide sequence: TGCAGTGCCAAGACAGGGAGGGACTACGAGCAGTACTTC.

DNA for the CDR3: TGTGCCATCAGGGGGGGACAGGGCGACGAGCAGTACTTC. Translated, it gives CAIRGGQGDEQYF. This sequence joins TRBV10-3 and TRBJ2-7; 9 bases are a match to TRBD1. Germline V CDR1 and CDR2: ENHRY, SYGVKD. The CDR3 has 13 amino acids. After removal of 6 bases from V and 5 bases from J, the junction contained 5 bases not matched to a gene.

The chain couples TRBV6-1 to TRBJ2-1; 10 bases align to TRBD2. This CDR3 spans 17 amino acids. The trim removed 1 base at V and 1 base at J, leaving 4 bases unmatched. Per germline, CDR1 MNHNS and CDR2 SASEGT. CDR3: CASSEGVTSGSYNEQFF. The CDR3 nucleotides read TGTGCCAGCAGTGAAGGGGTGACTAGCGGGTCCTACAATGAGCAGTTCTTC.

The sample holds one count of this clonotype. The CDR3 DNA reads TGTGCCAGCAGCGTAGGACTAACCGAGCAGTTCTTC. Protein product: CASSVGLTEQFF. The genes are TRBV9 and TRBJ2-1, with D possibly TRBD2 on 5 matching bases. The CDR3 totals 12 residues. CDR1 and CDR2 (germline): SGDLS, YYNGEE. Trimming removed 0 bases at V and 10 bases at J, with 8 bases between.

The chain recombines TRBV10-2 with TRBJ2-1; D is perhaps TRBD2 (5 bases). Trimming took 6 bases from V and 3 from J, leaving 9 bases between them. This CDR3 contains 13 residues. Germline V lookup: CDR1 WSHSY, CDR2 SAAADI. The CDR3 sequence: CASSIEGYNEQFF. In DNA form, the CDR3 reads TGCGCCAGCAGCATAGAGGGCTACAATGAGCAGTTCTTC.

The V call is TRBV20-1, the J call TRBJ2-1; 9 nucleotides match TRBD2. With V trimmed by 6 bases and J by 3 bases, 18 bases remained unmatched. This CDR3 has 18 amino acids. Germline CDR1 reads DFQATT; CDR2 reads SNEGSKA (reference sequence). The CDR3 here is CSARVPQTPSGIYNEQFF. CDR3 coding DNA: TGCAGTGCCCGGGTCCCCCAGACGCCTAGCGGGATCTACAATGAGCAGTTCTTC.

V is TRBV18 and J is TRBJ2-5; weak D call: TRBD2 (5 bases). The CDR3 is made up of 15 amino acids. The germline CDR1 and CDR2 sequences are KGHSH and LQKENI. Between the trimmed V and J ends, which lost 3 bases and 2 bases, there was a span of 13 bases. CDR3 bases: TGTGCCAGCTCACCCATCTTGGAGGTACAAGAGACCCAGTACTTC. It yields the protein CASSPILEVQETQYF.

This clonotype was seen just once. The chain combines TRBV7-9 with TRBJ1-4, with D possibly being TRBD1 (5 bases). The CDR3 contains 16 residues. Trimming stripped 5 bases from V and 0 bases from J, with 13 bases between. Looked up from germline, CDR1 is SEHNR and CDR2 is FQNEAQ (reference sequence). CDR3 region: CASSPGRMSTNEKLFF. CDR3 DNA: TGTGCCAGCAGCCCGGGACGGATGTCAACTAATGAAAAACTGTTTTTT.

V usage is TRBV6-2 or TRBV6-3 and J usage is TRBJ1-5; D ambiguous. V gave up 0 bases and J gave up 7 bases, with 10 bases separating them. The CDR3 length is 14 residues. Per germline, CDR1 MNHEY and CDR2 SVGEGT. CDR3 coding DNA: TGTGCCAGCAGTTACTCGTTGGGTCGGCAGCCCCAGCATTTT. Amino acid sequence: CASSYSLGRQPQHF.

This chain connects TRBV24-1 to TRBJ2-2; D remains ambiguous. This CDR3 is 16 amino acids long. CDR1 KGHDR and CDR2 SFDVKD come from the germline V gene. Trimming removed 2 bases from V and 0 bases from J, with 9 bases in between. For the CDR3, the DNA is TGTGCCACCAGTGATTGGGCCCCGACGAACACCGGGGAGCTGTTTTTT. Translated, it gives CATSDWAPTNTGELFF.